This T cell receptor beta chain emerged from a study of patients and donors after allogeneic stem cell transplantation. From the RT-PCR reads, TCRdb called clonotypes with MiXCR, one entry per CDR3 protein. The data contain 150,000 to 200,000 distinct CDR3 sequences, approximately 24% of them singletons. The CDR3 covers 13 residues. The V gene lost 0 bases and the J gene lost 9 bases, with 10 bases spanning the gap. Looked up from germline, CDR1 is SGHRS and CDR2 is YFSETQ. The sequence was collected from a human donor who was either an allogeneic HSCT recipient or a stem cell or donor lymphocyte infusion donor (not recorded which). It is not recorded whose cells these are; they may come from a transplant donor. The sequencing sample was made of blood, either unsorted or a sorted T cell fraction (not recorded which). The chain has TRBV5-1 and TRBJ2-4; D unresolved. CDR3 loop: CASSLAKASIQYF. The CDR3 DNA reads TGCGCCAGCAGCTTGGCCAAGGCGAGCATTCAGTACTTC.